This T cell receptor beta chain was obtained from a study of siplizumab effects on memory and regulatory T cells. General study points: The mapping of alloreactive clones to unstimulated subsets covered only a minor fraction of them. Relative to controls at less than 35%, mappable alloreactive CD4+ clones exhibited a mean Treg-derived proportion of less than 70% with siplizumab.

Details on this clone: Its cognate antigen is unknown.

Data came from immunoSEQ multiplex PCR; TCRdb stores just in-frame clones and leaves some out. The sample has 95,000 to 130,000 clones; less than 95% are singletons. V gave up 5 bases and J gave up 7 bases, with 15 bases separating them. The length of the CDR3 is 14 residues. Germline V lookup: CDR1 SGHAT, CDR2 FQNNGV. The sequence was obtained from a human donor in good health. The rearrangement uses TRBV11-2 and TRBJ2-1; perhaps TRBD2 as D (6 bases). Sequenced: non-Treg CD4+ T cells sorted from blood. In DNA form, the CDR3 reads TGTGCCAGCAGCCCCGGGTTCCGGGGGAATGAGCAGTTCTTC. Its protein product is CASSPGFRGNEQFF.